These 5 T cell receptor beta chains came from one sample sequenced in a study of blood T cell repertoires in COVID-19. Clones were sequenced by immunoSEQ multiplex PCR, and TCRdb holds only the in-frame ones, with some missing. The table has fewer than 100,000 clones, approximately 87% seen once. Sequenced material: peripheral blood. All receptors come from a human donor in a cohort sampled during active COVID-19.

This sequence joins TRBV2 and TRBJ2-7, with 8 bases that match TRBD1. CDR1 SNHLY and CDR2 FYNNEI come from the germline V gene. This CDR3 region has 14 residues. The V and J ends lost 4 bases and 7 bases, in that order; junction bases with no gene match: 9. CDR3 amino acids: CASSAIDRGREQYF. In DNA, the CDR3 is TGTGCCAGCAGTGCCATCGACAGGGGAAGGGAGCAGTACTTC.

V gene TRBV5-4 combines with J gene TRBJ2-1, with 9 bases identical to TRBD1. Germline trimming cut 4 bases from V and 2 bases from J; bases unmatched to any gene: 4. The CDR3 has 15 residues. In germline, CDR1 is SGHNT, CDR2 YYREEE (reference sequence). The CDR3 sequence is CASSRRDRAYNEQFF. CDR3 DNA sequence: TGTGCCAGCAGCCGCCGGGACAGGGCCTACAATGAGCAGTTCTTC.

The rearrangement joins TRBV7-9 to TRBJ1-2, with D possibly TRBD1 on 6 matching bases. The CDR3 consists of 14 residues. Germline V gene sequence: CDR1 SEHNR, CDR2 FQNEAQ (reference sequence). Trimming cost V 1 base and J 3 bases, with 9 bases left between them. The DNA of the CDR3 is TGTGCCAGCAGCTTAGTGACAGGAGACTATGGCTACACCTTC. Translating it yields CASSLVTGDYGYTF.

The rearrangement links TRBV2 to TRBJ1-4; no reliable D call. The CDR3 contains 13 residues. In germline, CDR1 is SNHLY, CDR2 FYNNEI. V was cut by 2 bases and J by 7 bases, with 8 bases left in between. The chain's CDR3 is CASSELRGEKLFF. The CDR3 coding sequence is TGTGCCAGCAGTGAACTTCGGGGTGAAAAACTGTTTTTT.

The chain combines TRBV19 with TRBJ2-7; D may be TRBD1 (6 bases). Deletions cut 3 bases from V and 2 bases from J, with 20 bases between. The CDR3 contains 17 residues. Germline V gene sequence: CDR1 LNHDA, CDR2 SQIVND (reference sequence). CDR3 sequence reads: CASSIGARGVVAYEQYF. CDR3 sequence (DNA): TGTGCCAGTAGTATTGGAGCCAGGGGCGTAGTAGCCTACGAGCAGTACTTC.